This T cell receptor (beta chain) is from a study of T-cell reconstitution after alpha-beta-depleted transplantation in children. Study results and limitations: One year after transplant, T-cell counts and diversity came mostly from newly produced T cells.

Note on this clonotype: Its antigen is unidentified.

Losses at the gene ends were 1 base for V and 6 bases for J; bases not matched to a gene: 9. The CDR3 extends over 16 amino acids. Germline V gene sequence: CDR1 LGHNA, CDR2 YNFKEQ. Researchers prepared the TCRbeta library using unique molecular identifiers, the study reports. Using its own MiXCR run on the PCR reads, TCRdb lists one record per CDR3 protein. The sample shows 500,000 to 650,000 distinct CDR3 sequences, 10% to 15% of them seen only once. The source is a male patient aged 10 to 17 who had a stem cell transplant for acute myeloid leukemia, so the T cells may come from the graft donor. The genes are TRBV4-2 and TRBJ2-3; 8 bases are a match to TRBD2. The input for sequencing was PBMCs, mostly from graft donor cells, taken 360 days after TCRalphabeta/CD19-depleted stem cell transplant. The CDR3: CASSQGSSSGTDTQYF. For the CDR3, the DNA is TGTGCCAGCAGCCAAGGTTCGAGTAGCGGGACTGATACGCAGTATTTT.